This T cell receptor beta chain was obtained from a study of T-cell memory formation after mild COVID-19. This clonotype occurred a few times. TCRdb reprocessed the 5' RACE reads via MiXCR and lists one record per CDR3 protein. Of 30,000 to 50,000 distinct CDR3 sequences in the sample, about 6.1% were seen once. Germline V gene data show CDR1 as SGHTA and CDR2 as FQGTGA. The CDR3 spans 14 residues. After removal of 5 bases from V and 1 base from J, the junction contained 2 bases not matched to a gene. Sequenced sample: PBMCs or a T cell subset sorted from them (not recorded which). The V call is TRBV7-3, the J call TRBJ2-5, with 9 bases aligning to TRBD2. This TCR was sampled from an adult who had mild COVID-19 (a few samples of this study predate the infection). Cell type and time point are not known. In nucleotides, the CDR3 is TGTGCCAGCAGCCTTAGCGGGGGCCAAGAGACCCAGTACTTC. It specifies CASSLSGGQETQYF.